Below, one T cell receptor beta chain is given with its context. This specimen belongs to a study of blood T cell repertoires in COVID-19. Study details: Samples came from the United States, Italy and Spain, spanning acute and convalescent COVID-19.

Cohort allocation depended upon clinical history that participants reported. Per germline, CDR1 LNHDA and CDR2 SQIVND (reference sequence). The J segment lost 8 bases and the V segment lost 6 bases, leaving 19 bases of the junction unmatched. The CDR3 runs 18 residues. The protocol was immunoSEQ multiplex PCR, while the TCRdb copy is restricted to in-frame clones and leaves out a portion. The sample consists of approximately 300,000 clones, approximately 92% of them appearing once. Sequenced input: PBMCs or T cells enriched from blood (not recorded which). This TCR was recovered from a woman aged 25-40 years who had recovered from COVID-19. This sequence joins TRBV19 and TRBJ2-1; 10 bases align to TRBD2. This chain's CDR3 is CASSRGKRGTSVVHEQFF. The CDR3 DNA sequence: TGTGCCAGTAGCCGGGGTAAACGGGGGACTAGCGTGGTCCATGAGCAGTTCTTC.